The 23 T cell receptor beta chains given below trace back to one sample, sequenced in a study of cytomegalovirus exposure and HLA in healthy donors. Only in-frame clones appear in the TCRdb table, and some are missing; sequencing was by immunoSEQ multiplex PCR. The sample holds fewer than 250,000 clones, roughly 88% seen once. Sequenced sample: PBMCs. These receptors were obtained from a woman under 30 in good health and CMV-seronegative.

The gene calls are TRBV7-9 and TRBJ2-7, with 7 bases aligning to TRBD1. V trimming: 5 bases; J trimming: 4 bases; junction bases outside the gene matches: 11. This CDR3 has 15 residues. The germline V gene has CDR1 SEHNR and CDR2 FQNEAQ (reference sequence). The CDR3, as DNA: TGTGCCAGCAGCCCAAAGGACAGGAGGTTTTACGAGCAGTACTTC. As protein: CASSPKDRRFYEQYF.

This chain uses TRBV14 with TRBJ2-3, with 7 bases that match TRBD1. The CDR3 is 14 amino acids. Trimming removed 4 bases from V and 5 bases from J; junction bases left unmatched: 6. In germline, CDR1 is SGHDN, CDR2 FVKESK. Here the CDR3 DNA reads TGTGCCAGCAGCCCCCGGACAGGCCTAGATACGCAGTATTTT. Its protein product is CASSPRTGLDTQYF.

The rearrangement links TRBV4-2 to TRBJ2-6, with TRBD1 matching over 7 bases. CDR3 length: 16 residues. The V segment lost 3 bases and the J segment 4 bases; nucleotides outside the gene matches: 6. The germline V gene encodes CDR1 LGHNA and CDR2 YNFKEQ. The CDR3 loop reads CASSQETGTGANVLTF. In DNA, the CDR3 is TGTGCCAGCAGCCAGGAGACAGGGACCGGGGCCAACGTCCTGACTTTC.

This clone was seen only once. The V and J genes are TRBV18 and TRBJ1-1; 7 bases match TRBD1. V trimming: 6 bases; J trimming: 9 bases; junction bases outside the gene matches: 7. Per germline, CDR1 KGHSH and CDR2 LQKENI. The CDR3 runs to 12 residues. The CDR3 loop is CASSRQGVQAFF. The CDR3 DNA sequence: TGTGCCAGCTCTCGACAGGGAGTGCAAGCTTTCTTT.

This chain links TRBV7-9 with TRBJ2-5, with 9 bases fitting TRBD2. The CDR3 consists of 17 residues. Germline V lookup: CDR1 SEHNR, CDR2 FQNEAQ (reference sequence). V dropped 4 bases and J dropped 1; count of bases not matched to a gene: 10. CDR3 protein: CASSSYPSGDSQETQYF. The CDR3 coding sequence is TGTGCCAGCAGCTCCTATCCTAGCGGGGATAGCCAAGAGACCCAGTACTTC.

This chain's CDR3 is CASSPPTGSYNEQFF. As DNA, the CDR3 is TGCGCCAGCAGCCCACCAACAGGGTCCTACAATGAGCAGTTCTTC. This sequence joins TRBV5-1 and TRBJ2-1; TRBD1 might be the D (6 bases). Germline lookup yields CDR1 SGHRS and CDR2 YFSETQ. Trimming stripped 4 bases from V and 1 base from J, with 12 bases between. This CDR3 is 15 amino acids long.

The rearrangement links TRBV19 to TRBJ2-2; no clear D. The CDR3 contains 15 residues. Trimming pared 1 base from V and 2 bases from J, leaving 8 bases between. From germline, CDR1 is LNHDA and CDR2 SQIVND (reference sequence). As DNA, the CDR3 is TGTGCCAGTAGTATAGCGGGTTCCAACACCGGGGAGCTGTTTTTT. This codes for CASSIAGSNTGELFF.

V usage is TRBV2 and J usage is TRBJ2-3; 10 bases line up with TRBD2. The CDR3 extends over 16 amino acids. Germline V CDR1 and CDR2: SNHLY, FYNNEI. V shed 6 bases, J shed 0 bases, and the junction held 6 bases outside the gene matches. This CDR3 reads CASRKGLAASTDTQYF. The CDR3 DNA is TGTGCCAGCAGAAAAGGACTAGCGGCTAGCACAGATACGCAGTATTTT.

With respect to this clone: Within the sample, other DNA sequences also encode this same CDR3. This chain uses TRBV5-1 with TRBJ1-1, with TRBD1 matching 7 bases. The V and J ends lost 3 bases and 3 bases, in that order; junction bases with no gene match: 5. Germline CDR1 reads SGHRS; CDR2 reads YFSETQ. The CDR3 sequence is 14 residues long. The CDR3 loop is CASSSTGRDTEAFF. CDR3 bases: TGCGCCAGCAGCTCGACAGGGAGAGACACTGAAGCTTTCTTT.

The chain links TRBV6-1 to TRBJ2-7; maybe TRBD1 (6 bases). V lost 4 bases to trimming and J lost 0 bases, with 13 bases between them. CDR3 length: 15 amino acids. The V gene's germline CDR1 is MNHNS and CDR2 SASEGT. In DNA form, the CDR3 reads TGTGCCAGCAGTGTGACGGACAGTGCCTCCTACGAGCAGTACTTC. Protein: CASSVTDSASYEQYF.

The chain carries TRBV6-4 and TRBJ1-6; 7 bases align to TRBD1. The V segment lost 6 bases and the J segment 9 bases; nucleotides outside the gene matches: 17. CDR1 and CDR2 from the germline V gene are MRHNA and SNTAGT. The CDR3 runs 17 residues. CDR3 residues: CASSPSHNRGGGSPLHF. The CDR3 DNA follows: TGTGCCAGCAGCCCGTCTCATAACAGGGGAGGAGGTTCACCCCTCCACTTT.

The chain couples TRBV6-6 to TRBJ1-1; no definite D call. The CDR3 is 15 residues long. V lost 3 bases to trimming and J lost 1 base, with 12 bases between them. Germline V gives CDR1 MNHNY, CDR2 SVGAGI (reference sequence). DNA of the CDR3: TGTGCCAGCAGTTATCCCTCAACAGAGAACACTGAAGCTTTCTTT. It yields the protein CASSYPSTENTEAFF.

The CDR3 nucleotides read TGTGCCAGCAGTTTACTGGCGGGGGCTCGTTACGAGCAGTACTTC. Translated, it gives CASSLLAGARYEQYF. V and J are TRBV27 and TRBJ2-7; perhaps TRBD2 as D (7 bases). CDR3 length equals 15 residues. Germline V gives CDR1 MNHEY, CDR2 SMNVEV (reference sequence). V lost 2 bases, J lost 4 bases, and 15 bases lay in between.

As regards this clone: The sample holds other DNA sequences that translate to the same CDR3. This chain uses TRBV11-2 with TRBJ2-7; 10 positions match TRBD1. V shed 0 bases and J 2 bases; nucleotides not matched to a gene: 1. The CDR3 is made up of 15 amino acids. The germline gives CDR1 SGHAT, CDR2 FQNNGV. The CDR3 region has the DNA TGTGCCAGCAGCTTAGAAGGGACAGGGGCCTACGAGCAGTACTTC. Protein sequence: CASSLEGTGAYEQYF.

The V call is TRBV9, the J call TRBJ2-5; weak D call: TRBD1 (10 bases). Trimming took 2 bases from V and 5 from J, leaving 28 bases between them. The germline CDR1 and CDR2 sequences are SGDLS and YYNGEE. This CDR3 region has 19 residues. The CDR3 bases are TGTGCCAGCAGCGTGACAGGGGGCTCAGCGGGAGGAGGCTATGAGACCCAGTACTTC. Translation: CASSVTGGSAGGGYETQYF.

The rearrangement joins TRBV30 to TRBJ1-1; no clear D. The CDR3 has 14 amino acids. V was shortened by 3 bases and J by 0 bases, with 11 bases between the two germline ends. Germline V gives CDR1 GTSNPN, CDR2 SVGIG (reference sequence). CDR3: CAWSSGYLNTEAFF. The CDR3 DNA reads TGTGCCTGGAGCTCCGGGTACCTGAACACTGAAGCTTTCTTT.

This clone was detected only a few times. The chain couples TRBV4-1 to TRBJ2-3; D unresolved. The CDR3 length is 16 residues. CDR1 MGHRA and CDR2 YSYEKL come from the germline V gene. V was pared by 2 bases and J by 2 bases, with 14 bases between. CDR3 region: CASSQSVAGSTDTQYF. The CDR3 nucleotides are TGCGCCAGCAGCCAAAGTGTGGCAGGCTCCACAGATACGCAGTATTTT.

The rearrangement joins TRBV19 to TRBJ2-2; TRBD2 agrees at 8 bases. The CDR3 consists of 16 residues. Germline V lookup: CDR1 LNHDA, CDR2 SQIVND (reference sequence). V was pared by 3 bases and J by 4 bases, with 7 bases of the junction left unmatched. The CDR3 coding sequence is TGTGCCAGTAGTATTAATGGACTAGCCGGCACCGGGGAGCTGTTTTTT. Translation gives CASSINGLAGTGELFF.

This clone was picked up one time. The genes are TRBV9 and TRBJ2-7; maybe TRBD2 (6 bases). V was trimmed by 3 bases and J by 2 bases, leaving 15 bases between them. Germline CDR1 and CDR2: SGDLS and YYNGEE. CDR3 length equals 15 residues. Here the CDR3 DNA reads TGTGCCAGCAGCGATCGGGACTCGTCCGCCTACGAGCAGTACTTC. It codes for CASSDRDSSAYEQYF. Drawing the rest from reference TRBV9 and TRBJ2-7, the complete variable domain is DSGVTQTPKHLITATGQRVTLRCSPRSGDLSVYWYQQSLDQGLQFLIQYYNGEERAKGNILERFSAQQFPDLHSELNLSSLELGDSALYFCASSDRDSSAYEQYFGPGTRLTVT.

V is TRBV7-8 and J is TRBJ1-1; D ambiguous. V lost 1 base, J lost 4 bases, and 19 bases lay in between. The germline V gene encodes CDR1 SGHVS and CDR2 FQNEAQ. This CDR3 is 17 amino acids long. The CDR3 region is CASSLEFGGPVGTEAFF. The CDR3, as DNA: TGTGCCAGCAGCTTAGAATTTGGAGGGCCCGTCGGCACTGAAGCTTTCTTT.

This chain uses TRBV27 with TRBJ2-1; D possibly corresponds to TRBD1 (8 bases). V was pared by 6 bases and J by 5 bases, with 32 bases between. From germline, CDR1 is MNHEY and CDR2 SMNVEV (reference sequence). This CDR3 is built from 20 residues. The CDR3 nucleotides read TGTGCCAGCAGCCAGGGCCAGGGGGCTTCTGTGCTAGCGGCAAACAATGAGCAGTTCTTC. The encoded protein is CASSQGQGASVLAANNEQFF.

The rearrangement joins TRBV7-7 to TRBJ2-2, with a weak D call TRBD1 (5 bases). V was clipped by 4 bases and J by 6 bases, with 9 bases between them. The CDR3 totals 13 residues. CDR1 is SSHAT, CDR2 FNYEAQ, per germline (reference sequence). The CDR3 nucleotides are TGTGCCAGCAGCTCCGCCAGGGCCGGGGAGCTGTTTTTT. It encodes CASSSARAGELFF. The full variable domain, in which reference TRBV7-7 and TRBJ2-2 provide the parts outside the CDR3, is GAGVSQSPRYKVTKRGQDVTLRCDPISSHATLYWYQQALGQGPEFLTYFNYEAQPDKSGLPSDRFSAERPEGSISTLTIQRTEQRDSAMYRCASSSARAGELFFGEGSRLTVL.

The V gene is TRBV19, the J gene TRBJ2-1; D may be TRBD2 (6 bases). Per the germline V gene, CDR1 is LNHDA and CDR2 is SQIVND (reference sequence). The CDR3 has 16 amino acids. Trimming took off 3 bases at V and 0 bases at J, with 12 bases between the two ends. The CDR3 bases are TGTGCCAGTAGTATCGACCGGGGGAGCTCCTACAATGAGCAGTTCTTC. Encoded protein: CASSIDRGSSYNEQFF.